This T cell receptor beta chain was found in a study of T cell responses to AZD1222 COVID-19 vaccine. This clone was picked up one time. Profiled with immunoSEQ multiplex PCR; TCRdb holds only in-frame clones, not every one. The sample yields approximately 120,000 clones, roughly 90% seen once. The V and J ends lost 4 bases and 4 bases respectively, with 9 bases between them. There are 13 residues in the CDR3. Germline CDR1 SGHVS, CDR2 FQNEAQ. The source was peripheral blood, collected on day 0 of AZD1222 vaccination. This clonotype was obtained from an adult in good health. The chain employs TRBV7-8 and TRBJ2-3; the D gene is possibly TRBD2 (6 bases). This CDR3 reads CASSWDSPDTQYF. As DNA, the CDR3 is TGTGCCAGCAGCTGGGACTCCCCAGATACGCAGTATTTT.